The 10 T cell receptor beta chains presented below share a single source sample, sequenced in a study of T cell changes during pregnancy in multiple sclerosis (dated by TCRdb to the late 2010s). Library creation used the immunoSEQ multiplex PCR assay. Sourced from immuneACCESS, this table was stored by TCRdb with only in-frame sequences that have V and J called. A share of the clones is absent; for the studies checked, an unresolved V gene accounts for under half, and the remainder has no known explanation. For this sample the table gives approximately 69,000 clones, of which roughly 94% were detected only once. About 0.5% of the sample rests with the top ten. Material: peripheral blood, obtained in the third trimester of pregnancy. These receptors originate from a female donor with multiple sclerosis, enrolled in a pregnancy study.

The chain carries TRBV2 and TRBJ2-2; D is perhaps TRBD1 (6 bases). The CDR3 sequence is 14 residues long. Germline CDR1 is SNHLY and CDR2 is FYNNEI. V lost 2 bases and J 3 bases, leaving 7 bases between the germline ends. This CDR3 reads CASSEHRDTGELFF. In DNA, the CDR3 is TGTGCCAGCAGTGAACACAGGGACACCGGGGAGCTGTTTTTT.

This chain joins TRBV9 and TRBJ2-1, with 7 bases identical to TRBD1. This CDR3 is 15 amino acids long. CDR1 is SGDLS, CDR2 YYNGEE, per germline. J lost 7 bases, V lost 0 bases, and 7 bases had no gene match. CDR3 DNA sequence: TGTGCCAGCAGCGTAGTGATAGGGGGCCTGAATGAGCAGTTCTTC. It codes for CASSVVIGGLNEQFF.

The chain joins TRBV4-2 to TRBJ1-1; D ambiguous. V lost 1 base and J 0 bases, leaving 9 bases between the germline ends. Germline CDR1 and CDR2: LGHNA and YNFKEQ. The CDR3 has 15 amino acids. CDR3 coding DNA: TGTGCCAGCAGCCAAGGTACTATTATGAACACTGAAGCTTTCTTT. Its translation: CASSQGTIMNTEAFF.

The rearrangement joins TRBV5-6 to TRBJ1-2, with TRBD1 matching over 10 bases. Germline assignment: CDR1 SGHDT and CDR2 YYEEEE. Losses at the gene ends were 3 bases for V and 1 base for J; bases not matched to a gene: 6. There are 16 residues in the CDR3. The CDR3 nucleotides read TGTGCCAGCAGCTCCCCTTGGGACAGGGGTAACTATGGCTACACCTTC. Translation: CASSSPWDRGNYGYTF.

The V call is TRBV12-5, the J call TRBJ1-1, with D perhaps matching TRBD1 (5 bases). Germline V lookup: CDR1 LGHNT, CDR2 FRNRAP. CDR3 size: 14 residues. Trimming pared 5 bases from V and 0 bases from J, leaving 10 bases between. The CDR3 DNA follows: TGTGCTAGTGGTGCGGGGGGTATGAACACTGAAGCTTTCTTT. It translates to CASGAGGMNTEAFF.

CDR3 DNA: TGTGCCTGGAACCTTAGACTGGACAGGCCAGGTTTCGATGAAAAACTGTTTTTT. It translates to CAWNLRLDRPGFDEKLFF. The V and J genes are TRBV30 and TRBJ1-4; TRBD1 matches 7 bases. The CDR3 consists of 18 residues. Unmatched junction bases numbered 20, after V lost 4 bases and J lost 6 bases. Germline V gene data show CDR1 as GTSNPN and CDR2 as SVGIG (reference sequence).

The genes are TRBV15 and TRBJ1-2, with 8 bases fitting TRBD1. CDR3 length equals 13 residues. V shed 0 bases, J shed 8 bases, and the junction held 2 bases outside the gene matches. Germline CDR1 LNHNV, CDR2 YYDKDF (reference sequence). The CDR3 DNA follows: TGTGCCACCAGCAGAGAATCAGGGGGCGGCTACACCTTC. Translating it yields CATSRESGGGYTF.

Comment on this clone: One end of the junction fails to match germline, which may point to a read error. The chain links TRBV7-7 to TRBJ2-3; tentatively, D is TRBD2 (5 bases). In germline, CDR1 is SSHAT, CDR2 FNYEAQ (reference sequence). The CDR3 has 14 residues. The CDR3 here is CASSLEGRADTQYF. The CDR3 bases are TGTGCTAGCAGCTTAGAAGGGCGGGCAGATACGCAGTATTTT.

The chain links TRBV6-5 to TRBJ1-1; D possibly corresponds to TRBD1 (5 bases). The CDR3 spans 15 residues. V was shortened by 2 bases and J by 7 bases, with 17 bases between the two germline ends. CDR1 is MNHEY and CDR2 is SVGAGI in the germline V gene. In nucleotides, the CDR3 is TGTGCCAGCAGTTACGGGGCAGGTGACGGGGGTGAAGCTTTCTTT. Amino acids: CASSYGAGDGGEAFF.

The chain employs TRBV13 and TRBJ2-7, with 10 bases aligning to TRBD1. V lost 1 base, J lost 6 bases, and 15 bases stayed unmatched. The CDR3 has 18 residues. Germline V gene sequence: CDR1 PRHDT, CDR2 FYEKMQ (reference sequence). CDR3 bases: TGTGCCAGCAGCTTAGTGGGACAGGGGTTTTCCGCCCTGGGCGAGCAGTACTTC. Encoded protein: CASSLVGQGFSALGEQYF.